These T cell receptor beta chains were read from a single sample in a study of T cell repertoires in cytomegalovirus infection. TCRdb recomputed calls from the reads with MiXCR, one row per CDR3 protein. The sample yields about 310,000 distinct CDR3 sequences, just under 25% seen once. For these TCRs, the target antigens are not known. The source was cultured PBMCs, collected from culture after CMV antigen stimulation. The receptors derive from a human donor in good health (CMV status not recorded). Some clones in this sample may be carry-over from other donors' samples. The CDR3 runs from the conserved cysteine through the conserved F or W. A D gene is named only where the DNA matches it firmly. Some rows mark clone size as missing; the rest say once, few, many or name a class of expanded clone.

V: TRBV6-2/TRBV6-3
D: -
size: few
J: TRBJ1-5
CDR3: CASRIDPGHNQPQHF
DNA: TGTGCCAGCAGAATTGATCCGGGACACAATCAGCCCCAGCATTTT

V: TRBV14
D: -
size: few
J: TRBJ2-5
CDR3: CASSQGTPGIETQYF
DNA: TGTGCCAGCAGCCAAGGGACCCCGGGGATCGAGACCCAGTACTTC

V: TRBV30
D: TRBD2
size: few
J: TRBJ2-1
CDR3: CAWRRIAGGPGTSNEQFF
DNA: TGTGCCTGGAGAAGAATAGCGGGAGGGCCGGGGACCAGCAATGAGCAGTTCTTC

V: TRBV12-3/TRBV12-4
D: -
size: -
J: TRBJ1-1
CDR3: CASSPGGGGNTEAFF
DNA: TGTGCCAGCAGTCCCGGCGGGGGGGGGAACACTGAAGCTTTCTTT

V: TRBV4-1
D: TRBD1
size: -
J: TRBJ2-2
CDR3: CASSPGQGVGELFF
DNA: TGCGCCAGCAGCCCGGGACAGGGAGTCGGGGAGCTGTTTTTT

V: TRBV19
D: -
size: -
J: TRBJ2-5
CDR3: CASSLGWRKETQYF
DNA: TGTGCCAGTTCCCTGGGTTGGAGAAAAGAGACCCAGTACTTC

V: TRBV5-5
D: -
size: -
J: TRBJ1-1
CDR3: CASTLGGAEAFF
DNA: TGTGCCAGCACCCTTGGAGGCGCTGAAGCTTTCTTT

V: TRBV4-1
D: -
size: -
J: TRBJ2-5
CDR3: CASSPNRQTQYF
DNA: TGCGCCAGCAGCCCCAATCGGCAGACCCAGTACTTC

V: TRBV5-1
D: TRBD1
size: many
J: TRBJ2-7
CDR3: CASSRIPTGEAEQYF
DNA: TGCGCCAGCAGCCGAATCCCGACAGGGGAGGCCGAGCAGTACTTC

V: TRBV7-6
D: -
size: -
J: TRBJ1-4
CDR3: CASSSGGEVGKLFF
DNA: TGTGCCAGCAGCTCCGGAGGCGAGGTCGGAAAACTGTTTTTT

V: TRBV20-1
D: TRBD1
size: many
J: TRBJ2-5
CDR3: CSAPRDSTFQETQYF
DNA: TGCAGTGCACCCCGGGACAGCACCTTTCAAGAGACCCAGTACTTC

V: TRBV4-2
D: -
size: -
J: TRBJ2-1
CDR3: CASSQALGEPYNEQFF
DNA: TGTGCCAGCAGCCAGGCTCTGGGAGAACCCTACAATGAGCAGTTCTTC

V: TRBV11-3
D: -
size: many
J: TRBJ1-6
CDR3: CASSLDQTGSSYNSPLHF
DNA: TGTGCCAGCAGCTTAGATCAAACCGGGAGCTCCTATAATTCACCCCTCCACTTT

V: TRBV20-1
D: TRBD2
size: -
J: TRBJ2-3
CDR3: CSARDRASGSLADTQYF
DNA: TGCAGTGCTAGAGATCGGGCTAGCGGGAGCCTTGCAGATACGCAGTATTTT

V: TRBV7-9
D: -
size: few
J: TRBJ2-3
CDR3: CASSENVGGRQDTQYF
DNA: TGTGCCAGCAGCGAAAATGTGGGAGGAAGGCAAGATACGCAGTATTTT

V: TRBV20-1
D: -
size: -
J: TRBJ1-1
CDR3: CSVRVNTEAFF
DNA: TGCAGTGTCCGGGTGAACACTGAAGCTTTCTTT

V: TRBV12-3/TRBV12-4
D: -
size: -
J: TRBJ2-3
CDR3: CASSLRLGIADTQYF
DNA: TGTGCCAGCAGTTTACGGCTGGGGATCGCAGATACGCAGTATTTT

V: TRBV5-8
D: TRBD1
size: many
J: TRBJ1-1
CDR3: CASSLDRGSGTEAFF
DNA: TGTGCCAGCAGCTTGGACAGGGGATCGGGCACTGAAGCTTTCTTT

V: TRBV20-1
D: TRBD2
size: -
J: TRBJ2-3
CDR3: CSATALAGGTDTQYF
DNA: TGCAGTGCGACAGCACTAGCGGGTGGCACAGATACGCAGTATTTT

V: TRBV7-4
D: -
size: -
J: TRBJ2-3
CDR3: CASGPLSSFGDTQYF
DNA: TGTGCCAGCGGACCTTTGTCGTCTTTTGGAGATACGCAGTATTTT

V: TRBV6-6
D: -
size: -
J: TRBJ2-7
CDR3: CASRGSLVTYEQYF
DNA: TGTGCCAGCAGGGGATCTTTGGTGACCTACGAGCAGTACTTC

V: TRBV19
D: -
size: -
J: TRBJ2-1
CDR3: CASSTRLGNEQFF
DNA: TGTGCCAGTAGCACTAGGTTAGGCAATGAGCAGTTCTTC

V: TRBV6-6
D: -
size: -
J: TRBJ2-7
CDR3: CASSYTYIYEQYF
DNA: TGTGCCAGCAGTTACACATACATCTACGAGCAGTACTTC

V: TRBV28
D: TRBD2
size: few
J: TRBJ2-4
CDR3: CASSLMAGGDNIQYF
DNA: TGTGCCAGCAGTTTAATGGCGGGAGGGGATAACATTCAGTACTTC

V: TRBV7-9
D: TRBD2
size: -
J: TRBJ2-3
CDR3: CASSTSLAGVPPSTDTQYF
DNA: TGTGCCAGCAGCACATCACTAGCGGGAGTCCCTCCTAGCACAGATACGCAGTATTTT

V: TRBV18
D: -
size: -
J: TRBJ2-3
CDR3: CASSLVPTSTDTQYF
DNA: TGTGCCAGCTCACTGGTACCTACTAGCACAGATACGCAGTATTTT

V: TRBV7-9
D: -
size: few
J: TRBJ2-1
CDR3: CASSGSRADEQFF
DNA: TGTGCCAGCAGCGGGTCACGGGCGGATGAGCAGTTCTTC

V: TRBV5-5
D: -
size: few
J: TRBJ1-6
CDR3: CASSLGSDSPLHF
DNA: TGTGCCAGCAGCTTGGGTAGCGACTCACCCCTCCACTTT

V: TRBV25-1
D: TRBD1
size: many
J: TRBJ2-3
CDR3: CASSDGTGGGYSTDTQYF
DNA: TGTGCCAGCAGTGACGGGACAGGGGGAGGTTATAGCACAGATACGCAGTATTTT

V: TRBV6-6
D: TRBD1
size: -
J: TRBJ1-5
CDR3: CASNDRDRGNQPQHF
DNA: TGTGCCAGCAACGACCGGGACAGGGGTAATCAGCCCCAGCATTTT

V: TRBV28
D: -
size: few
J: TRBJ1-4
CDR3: CASSMGAANEKLFF
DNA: TGTGCCAGCAGTATGGGGGCGGCTAATGAAAAACTGTTTTTT

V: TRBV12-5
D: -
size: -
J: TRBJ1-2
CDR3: CASAAGRNGYTF
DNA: TGTGCTAGTGCGGCGGGTCGTAATGGCTACACCTTC

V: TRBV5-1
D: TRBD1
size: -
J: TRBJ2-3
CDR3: CASSSQTGEDTQYF
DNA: TGCGCCAGCAGCTCCCAGACAGGGGAAGATACGCAGTATTTT

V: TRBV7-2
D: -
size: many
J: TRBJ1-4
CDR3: CASSLVPNEKLFF
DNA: TGTGCCAGCAGCTTAGTTCCTAATGAAAAACTGTTTTTT

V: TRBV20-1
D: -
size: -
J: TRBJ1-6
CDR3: CSATDLQSPLHF
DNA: TGCAGTGCGACGGATCTTCAGTCACCCCTCCACTTT

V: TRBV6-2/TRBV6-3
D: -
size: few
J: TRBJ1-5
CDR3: CATLPGPQHF
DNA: TGTGCCACCCTCCCAGGCCCCCAGCATTTT

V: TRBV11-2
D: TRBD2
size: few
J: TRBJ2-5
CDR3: CASKKREANAGETQYF
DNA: TGTGCCAGTAAGAAGCGGGAGGCAAACGCAGGAGAGACCCAGTACTTC

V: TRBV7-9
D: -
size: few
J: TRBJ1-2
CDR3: CASSHVDYGYTF
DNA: TGTGCCAGCAGTCACGTCGACTATGGCTACACCTTC

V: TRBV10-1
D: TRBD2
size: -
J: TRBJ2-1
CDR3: CASSEVGLAGPRSSYNEQFF
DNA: TGCGCCAGCAGTGAAGTGGGACTAGCGGGCCCTCGAAGCTCCTACAATGAGCAGTTCTTC

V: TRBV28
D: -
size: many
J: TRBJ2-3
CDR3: CASRDYSLADTQYF
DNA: TGTGCCAGCAGGGACTACTCTTTGGCAGATACGCAGTATTTT

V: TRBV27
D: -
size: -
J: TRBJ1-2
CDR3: CATFGYTF
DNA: TGTGCCACCTTCGGCTACACCTTC

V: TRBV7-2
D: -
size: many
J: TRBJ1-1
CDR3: CASNLQANTEAFF
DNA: TGTGCCAGCAATCTACAGGCGAACACTGAAGCTTTCTTT

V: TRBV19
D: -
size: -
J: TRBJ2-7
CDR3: CASSMGRSSSYEQYF
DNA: TGTGCCAGTAGTATGGGGCGGAGCAGCTCCTACGAGCAGTACTTC

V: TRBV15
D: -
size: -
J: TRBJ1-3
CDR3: CATAGSSGNTIYF
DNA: TGTGCCACCGCCGGCAGCTCTGGAAACACCATATATTTT

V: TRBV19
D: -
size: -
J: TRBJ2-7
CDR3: CASSIGGRTVTYEQYF
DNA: TGTGCCAGTAGTATTGGGGGACGGACAGTGACCTACGAGCAGTACTTC

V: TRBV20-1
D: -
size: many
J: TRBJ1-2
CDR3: CSASRQKYYGYTF
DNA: TGCAGTGCTAGCCGGCAGAAGTACTATGGCTACACCTTC

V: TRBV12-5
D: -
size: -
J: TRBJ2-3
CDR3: CASGLVPDTQYF
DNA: TGTGCTAGTGGTTTGGTACCAGATACGCAGTATTTT

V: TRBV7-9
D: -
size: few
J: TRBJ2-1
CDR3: CASSLGVNEQFF
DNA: TGTGCCAGCAGCCTAGGGGTCAATGAGCAGTTCTTC

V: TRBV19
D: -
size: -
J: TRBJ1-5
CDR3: CASSTGASNQPQHF
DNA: TGTGCCAGTAGTACAGGGGCCAGCAATCAGCCCCAGCATTTT

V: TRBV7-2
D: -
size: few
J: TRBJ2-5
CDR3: CASSLVGTRRETQYF
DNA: TGTGCCAGCAGCTTAGTGGGGACACGCAGAGAGACCCAGTACTTC

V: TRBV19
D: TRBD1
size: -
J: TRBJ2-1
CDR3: CASRLRDRDYNEQFF
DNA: TGTGCCAGTAGGCTCCGGGACAGGGACTACAATGAGCAGTTCTTC

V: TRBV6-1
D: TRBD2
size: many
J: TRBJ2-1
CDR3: CASGLTGLAFNEQFF
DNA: TGTGCCAGCGGCTTGACGGGACTAGCGTTCAATGAGCAGTTCTTC

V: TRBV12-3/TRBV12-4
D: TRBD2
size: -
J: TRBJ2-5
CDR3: CATRGGLETQYF
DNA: TGTGCCACCCGGGGGGGGCTGGAGACCCAGTACTTC

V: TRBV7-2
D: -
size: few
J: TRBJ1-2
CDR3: CASSPRGGYGYTF
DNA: TGTGCCAGCAGCCCCCGCGGAGGCTATGGCTACACCTTC

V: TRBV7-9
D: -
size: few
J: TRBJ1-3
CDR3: CASSENWDTGNTIYF
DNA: TGTGCCAGCAGCGAAAATTGGGACACTGGAAACACCATATATTTT

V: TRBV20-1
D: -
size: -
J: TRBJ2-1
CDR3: CSARLHTVGVFF
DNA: TGCAGTGCTAGACTCCATACCGTCGGAGTGTTCTTC

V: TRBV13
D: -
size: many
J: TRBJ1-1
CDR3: CASSLRRGKTEAFF
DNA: TGTGCCAGCAGCCTAAGGAGGGGGAAGACTGAAGCTTTCTTT

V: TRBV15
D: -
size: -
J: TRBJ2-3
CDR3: CATSNPATDTQYF
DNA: TGTGCCACCAGCAACCCGGCTACAGATACGCAGTATTTT

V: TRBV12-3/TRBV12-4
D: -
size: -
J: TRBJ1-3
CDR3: CASSGDPGNTIYF
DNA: TGTGCCAGCTCCGGGGACCCTGGAAACACCATATATTTT

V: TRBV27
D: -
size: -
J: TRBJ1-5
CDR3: CASSLFSRGTQPQHF
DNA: TGTGCCAGCAGTTTATTTTCGAGGGGAACTCAGCCCCAGCATTTT